These T cell receptor beta chains were read from a single sample in a study of blood T cell dynamics during melanoma immunotherapy. Profiled with immunoSEQ multiplex PCR; TCRdb holds only in-frame clones, not every one. The sample has approximately 13,000 clones, 84% seen once. The sample here was blood, taken from a patient treated with checkpoint blockade. Receptor source: a human donor with melanoma. The CDR3 runs from the conserved cysteine through the conserved F or W. The D gene is left open where the match is weak. Some rows have no size entry. The others give once, few or many, or a class for an expanded clone.

>NA|TRBV2|TRBJ2-7|NA
TGTGCCAGCAGTGTAAACTCCTACGAGCAGTACTTC
CASSVNSYEQYF
>NA|TRBV30|TRBJ1-1|NA
TGTGCCTGGAGGTCGGCCGCGAGTCCGAACACTGAAGCTTTCTTT
CAWRSAASPNTEAFF
>NA|TRBV28|TRBJ2-7|NA
TGTGCCAGCAGTCCCCGGGGAGTTAGACTTACCTACGAGCAGTACTTC
CASSPRGVRLTYEQYF
>NA|TRBV30|TRBJ1-1|NA
TGTGCCTGGACGGGGCAGGCGAACACTGAAGCTTTCTTT
CAWTGQANTEAFF
>NA|TRBV29-1|TRBJ2-6|NA
TGCAGCGTTGAGGCTGGGGCCAACGTCCTGACTTTC
CSVEAGANVLTF
>once|TRBV7-3|TRBJ2-3|NA
TGTGCCAGCAGCCCGGAAATTGGACTCGGGAGAGGCCTGTATTTT
CASSPEIGLGRGLYF
>NA|TRBV10-3|TRBJ1-4|NA
TGTGCCATCAGTGCAGGGGCCTCTAATGAAAAACTGTTTTTT
CAISAGASNEKLFF
>NA|TRBV7-2|TRBJ2-7|TRBD2
TGTGCCAGCAGCCTGACTAGCGGACCGTACGAGCAGTACTTC
CASSLTSGPYEQYF
>NA|TRBV7-7|TRBJ2-1|TRBD1
TGTGCTAGCAGCAACCCAGGGACAGCTGACAATGAGCAGTTCTTC
CASSNPGTADNEQFF
>NA|TRBV6-5|TRBJ1-2|TRBD1
TGTGCCAGCAGGCCTACCGGGACAGTGTATGGCTACACCTTC
CASRPTGTVYGYTF
>few|TRBV5-1|TRBJ2-1|TRBD1
TGCGCCAGCAGTACGGGACAGGGTGAGAGTGAGCAGTTCTTC
CASSTGQGESEQFF
>NA|TRBV23-1|TRBJ2-1|TRBD1
TGCGCCAGCAGTGCACCCGGGACAGGGAAAAGCAATGAGCAGTTCTTC
CASSAPGTGKSNEQFF
>NA|TRBV21-1|TRBJ2-7|NA
TGTGCCAGCAGCAGATGCGGGACAGGCTGTGGGTCCTACGAGCAGTACTTC
CASSRCGTGCGSYEQYF
>NA|TRBV5-4|TRBJ2-5|NA
TGTGCCAGCGGAACCCAAGAGACCCAGTACTTC
CASGTQETQYF
>NA|TRBV10-3|TRBJ2-1|NA
TGTGCCATTCTCGGTCCGGGCTCTCCCTACAATGAGCAGTTCTTC
CAILGPGSPYNEQFF
>NA|TRBV19|TRBJ1-1|TRBD1
TGTGCCAGTAGTATGGGGACAGGGAGGTACACTGAAGCTTTCTTT
CASSMGTGRYTEAFF
>NA|TRBV5-4|TRBJ2-5|TRBD2
TGTGCCAGCAGCTCCGGGACTAGCGGGAGAGAAGAGACCCAGTACTTC
CASSSGTSGREETQYF
>few|TRBV5-1|TRBJ1-4|NA
TGCGCCAGCAGCCCCGGGTTATTAGAAAATGAAAAACTGTTTTTT
CASSPGLLENEKLFF
>NA|TRBV28|TRBJ1-6|TRBD1
TGTGCCAGCAGTGTTGAACACGGGACAGGGAGTCATTCACCCCTCCACTTT
CASSVEHGTGSHSPLHF
>NA|TRBV5-6|TRBJ2-2|NA
TGTGCCAGCAGCTTGGAGAGGCTAGCGAGATACACCGGGGAGCTGTTTTTT
CASSLERLARYTGELFF
>NA|TRBV18|TRBJ2-5|TRBD2
TGTGCCAGCTCACCAACTCTAGCGGGGCCCGGAGAGACCCAGTACTTC
CASSPTLAGPGETQYF
>NA|TRBV4-1|TRBJ2-1|TRBD2
TGCGCCAGCAGCCCTAGCGGGGGGAAAACCTACAATGAGCAGTTCTTC
CASSPSGGKTYNEQFF
>NA|TRBV11-2|TRBJ1-2|NA
TGTGCCAGCAGCCGGGCGTTTGTCCCGTATGGCTACACCTTC
CASSRAFVPYGYTF
>NA|TRBV4-1|TRBJ1-4|TRBD1
TGCGCCAGCAGCTATCCGGGACAGACTAATGAAAAACTGTTTTTT
CASSYPGQTNEKLFF
>NA|TRBV6-5|TRBJ2-7|NA
TGTGCCAGCAGGGAGACTAGCTCCTACGAGCAGTACTTC
CASRETSSYEQYF
>NA|TRBV5-4|TRBJ2-7|NA
TGTGCCAGCAGCTTAGGCCCCGACGCCAGCACCTACGAGCAGTACTTC
CASSLGPDASTYEQYF
>NA|TRBV9|TRBJ2-7|NA
TGTGCCAGCAGCGTAGGATCGGAGCTAGGGGCACACGAGCAGTACTTC
CASSVGSELGAHEQYF
>NA|TRBV19|TRBJ1-5|NA
TGTGCCAGTGGCCCTGGGGCCCTTGAGCCCCAGCATTTT
CASGPGALEPQHF
>NA|TRBV4-3|TRBJ1-2|TRBD1
TGCGCCAGCAGCCGGGGACAGGGAAACTATGGCTACACCTTC
CASSRGQGNYGYTF
>NA|TRBV15|TRBJ1-5|TRBD1
TGTGCCACCAGCAGAGATATGGACAGGGAACAGCCCCAGCATTTT
CATSRDMDREQPQHF
>NA|TRBV11-1|TRBJ2-1|NA
TGTGCCAGCAGCTCTCCGGGATACCGCCAATTAAATGAGCAGTTCTTC
CASSSPGYRQLNEQFF
>NA|TRBV12-5|TRBJ2-5|NA
TGTGCTAGTGGTTTTGGGCGCCGGAGCGTGGAGACCCAGTACTTC
CASGFGRRSVETQYF
>few|TRBV2|TRBJ2-3|NA
TGTGCCAGAAAGGGGGGGGTACGTCGTTTCCCAGATACGCAGTATTTT
CARKGGVRRFPDTQYF
>NA|TRBV4-1|TRBJ2-7|TRBD1
TGCGCCAGCAGCCAACAACAGGGGACCGAGCAGTACTTC
CASSQQQGTEQYF
>once|TRBV10-2|TRBJ2-7|TRBD2
TGCGCCAGCAGTGAGGGTGTGGGGGGGAACGAGCAGTACTTC
CASSEGVGGNEQYF
>NA|TRBV11-3|TRBJ2-3|TRBD2
TGTGCCAGCAGCCCCCAGACTAGCGGGGGACCCACAGATACGCAGTATTTT
CASSPQTSGGPTDTQYF
>NA|TRBV28|TRBJ1-2|NA
TGTGCCAGCAGTTTAGCCACGCCAGGGACTCACGGCTACACCTTC
CASSLATPGTHGYTF
>once|TRBV18|TRBJ2-7|TRBD2
TGTGCCAGCTCACCAGGGATGACTAGCGGGATTGGAGAGCAGTACTTC
CASSPGMTSGIGEQYF
>NA|TRBV5-4|TRBJ1-2|NA
TGTGCCAGCAGCTTTACGGGAGGCAACTATGGCTACACCTTC
CASSFTGGNYGYTF
>NA|TRBV28|TRBJ1-2|NA
TGTGCCAGCAGTTTAAGCCCCCAAGGGGGTGGCGGCTACACCTTC
CASSLSPQGGGGYTF